These 5 T cell receptor beta chains were sequenced from one sample in a study of shared clonotypes between healthy human individuals. Data came from immunoSEQ multiplex PCR; TCRdb stores just in-frame clones and leaves some out. The sample holds under 2.5 million clones, around 92% seen once. Sequencing was performed on naive CD4+ T cells from PBMCs. Subset described: CD45RA+ positively selected. The receptors were gathered from a man aged 18 to 30 in good health. Some clones in this sample may be carry-over from other donors' samples.

This chain joins TRBV7-3 and TRBJ1-3; D may be TRBD1 (5 bases). V was trimmed by 4 bases and J by 4 bases, leaving 11 bases between them. CDR1 and CDR2 (germline): SGHTA, FQGTGA. The CDR3 totals 14 residues. The CDR3 protein is CASSSVGAGNTIYF. Here the CDR3 DNA reads TGTGCCAGCAGCTCCGTCGGGGCCGGAAACACCATATATTTT. Filled out from reference TRBV7-3 and TRBJ1-3, the complete variable domain reads GAGVSQTPSNKVTEKGKYVELRCDPISGHTALYWYRQSLGQGPEFLIYFQGTGAADDSGLPNDRFFAVRPEGSVSTLKIQRTERGDSAVYLCASSSVGAGNTIYFGEGSWLTVV.

J is TRBJ2-4 and V is TRBV15, with D maybe TRBD1 (6 bases). Germline CDR1 and CDR2: LNHNV and YYDKDF (reference sequence). Trimming cost V 1 base and J 8 bases, with 27 bases left between them. There are 19 residues in the CDR3. The CDR3 region is CATSRGWDRFGQTRDIQYF. CDR3 in DNA: TGTGCCACCAGCAGAGGGTGGGATCGTTTTGGACAGACGAGGGACATTCAGTACTTC.

The chain employs TRBV5-4 and TRBJ2-5; tentative D call: TRBD1 (6 bases). Germline CDR1 reads SGHNT; CDR2 reads YYREEE (reference sequence). This CDR3 comprises 15 residues. Trimming took off 0 bases at V and 4 bases at J, with 13 bases between the two ends. The DNA of the CDR3 is TGTGCCAGCAGCTTGGCCAGGGGACGGATAGAGACCCAGTACTTC. Its protein is CASSLARGRIETQYF.

The gene calls are TRBV7-9 and TRBJ2-7, with 13 bases that match TRBD2. Germline V gives CDR1 SEHNR, CDR2 FQNEAQ (reference sequence). This CDR3 contains 15 residues. J lost 2 bases, V lost 5 bases, and 3 bases had no gene match. The CDR3 coding sequence is TGTGCCAGCAGCACTGGACTAGCGGGGGCCTACGAGCAGTACTTC. Its protein product is CASSTGLAGAYEQYF.

This clone was detected once. This sequence joins TRBV2 and TRBJ1-5; the D gene is possibly TRBD1 (5 bases). Germline V lookup: CDR1 SNHLY, CDR2 FYNNEI. The CDR3 loop spans 14 amino acids. The V end was cut by 8 bases, the J end by 0 bases, with 11 bases between. The CDR3 here is CASCRGNSNQPQHF. CDR3 in DNA: TGTGCCAGCTGTCGGGGGAATAGCAATCAGCCCCAGCATTTT. Complete variable domain (other parts from reference TRBV2 and TRBJ1-5): EPEVTQTPSHQVTQMGQEVILRCVPISNHLYFYWYRQILGQKVEFLVSFYNNEISEKSEIFDDQFSVERPDGSNFTLKIRSTKLEDSAMYFCASCRGNSNQPQHFGDGTRLSIL.